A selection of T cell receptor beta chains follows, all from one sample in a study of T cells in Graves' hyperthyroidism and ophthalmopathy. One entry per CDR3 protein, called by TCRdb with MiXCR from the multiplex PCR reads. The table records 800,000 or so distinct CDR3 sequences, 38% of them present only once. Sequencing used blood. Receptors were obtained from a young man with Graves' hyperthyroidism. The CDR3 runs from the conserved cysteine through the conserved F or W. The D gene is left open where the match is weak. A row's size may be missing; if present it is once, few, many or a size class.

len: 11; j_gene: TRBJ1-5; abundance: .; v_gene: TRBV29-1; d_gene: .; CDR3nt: TGCAGCCGGAACACCAATCAGCCCCAGCATTTT; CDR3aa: CSRNTNQPQHF
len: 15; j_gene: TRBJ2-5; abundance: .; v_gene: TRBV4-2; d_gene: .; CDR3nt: TGTGCCAGCAGCCAAGAGAGGGGGGGCAGGGAGACCCAGTACTTC; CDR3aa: CASSQERGGRETQYF
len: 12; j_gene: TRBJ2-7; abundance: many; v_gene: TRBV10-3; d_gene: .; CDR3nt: TGTGCCATCAGCGACCCCCCCTACGAGCAGTACTTC; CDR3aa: CAISDPPYEQYF
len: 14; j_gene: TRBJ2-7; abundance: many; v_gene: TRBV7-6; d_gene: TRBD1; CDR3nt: TGTGCCAGCAGCTTAAGACAGGGTTTTTCGGCGCAGTACTTC; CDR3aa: CASSLRQGFSAQYF
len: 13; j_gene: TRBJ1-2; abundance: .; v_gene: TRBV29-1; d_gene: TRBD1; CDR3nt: TGCAGCCCCCTCCTCGGACAGGGGAATGGCTACACCTTC; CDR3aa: CSPLLGQGNGYTF
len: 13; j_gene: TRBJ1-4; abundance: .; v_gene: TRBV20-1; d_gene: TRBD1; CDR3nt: TGCAGTGCAATGGACAGGGGGCACGAAATACTGTTTTTT; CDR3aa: CSAMDRGHEILFF
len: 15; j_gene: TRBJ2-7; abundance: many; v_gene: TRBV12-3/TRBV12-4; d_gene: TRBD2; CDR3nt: TGTGCCAGCAGTCTGCGGACTAGCGGGTTCTACGAGCAGTACTTC; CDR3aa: CASSLRTSGFYEQYF
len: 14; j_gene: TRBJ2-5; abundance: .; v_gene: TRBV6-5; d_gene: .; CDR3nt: TGTGCCAGCAGTCCACGGGGGATGGGAGAGACCCAGTACTTC; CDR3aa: CASSPRGMGETQYF
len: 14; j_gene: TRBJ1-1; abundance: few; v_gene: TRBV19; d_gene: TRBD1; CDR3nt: TGTGCCAGTGACACAGGGGGTGGGAACACTGAAGCTTTCTTT; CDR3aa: CASDTGGGNTEAFF
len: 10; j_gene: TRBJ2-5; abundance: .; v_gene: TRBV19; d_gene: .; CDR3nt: TGTGCCTCCGGGGTAGAGACCCAGTACTTC; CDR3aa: CASGVETQYF
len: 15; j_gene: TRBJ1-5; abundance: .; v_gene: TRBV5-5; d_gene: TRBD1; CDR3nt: TGTGCCAGCAGCTTCGCCGGACAGGGCAATCAGCCCCAGCATTTT; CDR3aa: CASSFAGQGNQPQHF
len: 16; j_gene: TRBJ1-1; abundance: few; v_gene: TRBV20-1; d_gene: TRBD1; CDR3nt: TGCAGTGCTCCCAGGACAGGGCGAAAGGCGAACACTGAAGCTTTCTTT; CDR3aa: CSAPRTGRKANTEAFF